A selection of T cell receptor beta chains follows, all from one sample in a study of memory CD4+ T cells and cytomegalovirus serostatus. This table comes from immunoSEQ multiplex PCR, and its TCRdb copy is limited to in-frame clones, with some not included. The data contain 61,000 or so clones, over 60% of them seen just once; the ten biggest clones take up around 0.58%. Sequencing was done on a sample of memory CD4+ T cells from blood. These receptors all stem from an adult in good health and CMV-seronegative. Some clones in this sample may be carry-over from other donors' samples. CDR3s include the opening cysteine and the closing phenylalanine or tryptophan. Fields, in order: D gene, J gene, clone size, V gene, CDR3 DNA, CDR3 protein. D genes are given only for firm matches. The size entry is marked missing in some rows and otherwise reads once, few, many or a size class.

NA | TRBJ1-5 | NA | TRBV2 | TGTGCCAGCAGATTGGACAGCGGAGGCAATCAGCCCCAGCATTTT | CASRLDSGGNQPQHF
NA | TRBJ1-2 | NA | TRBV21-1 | TGTGCCAGCAGCTTATCTCAAAGTCGGGGGTTCTCTTCGGGCGGCTACACCTTC | CASSLSQSRGFSSGGYTF
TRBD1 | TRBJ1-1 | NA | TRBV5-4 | TGTGCCAGCAGCCCTTCGGGGGGGACAGGGAGGACTGAAGCTTTCTTT | CASSPSGGTGRTEAFF
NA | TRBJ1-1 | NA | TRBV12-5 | TGTGCTAGTGGTTTGCCGCCAGGGCCTGAAGCTTTCTTT | CASGLPPGPEAFF
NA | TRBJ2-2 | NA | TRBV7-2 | TGTGCCAGCAGCTTAGCGCATAGCACCGGGGAGCTGTTTTTT | CASSLAHSTGELFF
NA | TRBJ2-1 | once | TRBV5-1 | TGCGCCAGCAGCCCCCGAGTTGCAGGGCACAATGAGCAGTTCTTC | CASSPRVAGHNEQFF
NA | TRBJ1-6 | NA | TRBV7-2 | TGTGCCAGCAGCTTATTCGGGGGCTCCTATAATTCACCCCTCCACTTT | CASSLFGGSYNSPLHF
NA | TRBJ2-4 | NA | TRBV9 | TGTGCCAGCAGCGTAGACCCGATGGCCAAAAACATTCAGTACTTC | CASSVDPMAKNIQYF
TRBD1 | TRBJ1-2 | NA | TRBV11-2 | TGTGCCAGCAGCTCCCTTCGACAGGGTGCGGGGCATGGCTACACCTTC | CASSSLRQGAGHGYTF
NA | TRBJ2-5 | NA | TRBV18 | TGTGCCAGCTCACCGCCCAGTCGGGAGACCCAGTACTTC | CASSPPSRETQYF
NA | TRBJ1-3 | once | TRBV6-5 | TGTGCCAGCAGTTACTCAAAACAGGGCTCTGGAAACACCATATATTTT | CASSYSKQGSGNTIYF
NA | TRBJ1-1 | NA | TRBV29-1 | TGCAGCACACGGAGAGGATCATCTGAAGCTTTCTTT | CSTRRGSSEAFF
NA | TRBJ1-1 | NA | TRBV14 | TGTGCCAGCAGCCAGGGAGTTACCACTGAAGCTTTCTTT | CASSQGVTTEAFF
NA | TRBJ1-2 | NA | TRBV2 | TGTGCCAGCAGTGACAGGGTGAACTATGGCTACACCTTC | CASSDRVNYGYTF
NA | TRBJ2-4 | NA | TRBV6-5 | TGTGCCAGCAGAGAGCCGGGGGTAAACATTCAGTACTTC | CASREPGVNIQYF
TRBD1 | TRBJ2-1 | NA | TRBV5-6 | TGTGCCAGCAGCTTGCAAGGGACAGGGCACTCCTACAATGAGCAGTTCTTC | CASSLQGTGHSYNEQFF
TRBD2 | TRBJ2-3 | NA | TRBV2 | TGTGCCAGCAGTGACGCGGCTAGCGGGGGGTACACAGATACGCAGTATTTT | CASSDAASGGYTDTQYF
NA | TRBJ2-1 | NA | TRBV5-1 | TGCGCCAGCAGCTTTGATTCCTCCTACAATGAGCAGTTCTTC | CASSFDSSYNEQFF
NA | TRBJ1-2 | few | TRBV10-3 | TGTGCCATCAGCCCACCCAGTTCCTGGGGTGGCTACACCTTC | CAISPPSSWGGYTF
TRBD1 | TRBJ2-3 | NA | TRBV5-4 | TGTGCCAGCAGCTTGCCCCGAGGACAGGGGAGCACAGATACGCAGTATTTT | CASSLPRGQGSTDTQYF
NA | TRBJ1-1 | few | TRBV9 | TGTGCCAGCACCGTGACAGGCATGAACACTGAAGCTTTCTTT | CASTVTGMNTEAFF
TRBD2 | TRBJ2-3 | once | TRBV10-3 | TGTGCCACCAGCGGGGGACTAGCGGGAAGACGAAAGAGCACAGATACGCAGTATTTT | CATSGGLAGRRKSTDTQYF
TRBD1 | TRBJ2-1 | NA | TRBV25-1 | TGTGCCAGCAGTGACCCGACCCGACAGGGGGGGTCCAATGAGCAGTTCTTC | CASSDPTRQGGSNEQFF
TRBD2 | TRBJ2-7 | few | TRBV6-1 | TGTGCCAGCAGTTCCGGGACTAGCGTTAACGAGCAGTACTTC | CASSSGTSVNEQYF
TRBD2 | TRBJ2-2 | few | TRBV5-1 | TGCGCCAGCAGTCGGGGACTAGCGGGGGGAACCGGGGAGCTGTTTTTT | CASSRGLAGGTGELFF
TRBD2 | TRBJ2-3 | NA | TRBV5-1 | TGCGCCAGCAGCTTGTTGCGGGGGGGCACAGATACGCAGTATTTT | CASSLLRGGTDTQYF
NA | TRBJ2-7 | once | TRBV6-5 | TGTGCCAGCAGTTACCAGCGGGCCGGCTACGAGCAGTACTTC | CASSYQRAGYEQYF
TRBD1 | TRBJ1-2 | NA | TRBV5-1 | TGCGCCAGCAGCATCGGACAGGGGGCCTATGGCTACACCTTC | CASSIGQGAYGYTF
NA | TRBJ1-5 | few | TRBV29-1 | TGCAGCGTCCTAGTGGGAAATCAGCCCCAGCATTTT | CSVLVGNQPQHF
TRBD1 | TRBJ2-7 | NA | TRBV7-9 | TGTGCCACAGACTGGGACAGGCCCATCTACGAGCAGTACTTC | CATDWDRPIYEQYF
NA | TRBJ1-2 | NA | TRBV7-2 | TGTGCCAGCAGCCCAGACGGATATGGCTACACCTTC | CASSPDGYGYTF
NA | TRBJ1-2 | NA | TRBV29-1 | TGCAGCGTTGTGGATTTGGGTGGCTACACCTTC | CSVVDLGGYTF
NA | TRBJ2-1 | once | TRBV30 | TGTGCCTGGAGTCTACCTAGGCATGAGCAGTTCTTC | CAWSLPRHEQFF
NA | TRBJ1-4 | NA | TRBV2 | TGTGCCAGCAGTGAATTGGGCGGTGCTGCTGAAAAACTGTTTTTT | CASSELGGAAEKLFF
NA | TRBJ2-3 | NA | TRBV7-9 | TGTGCCAGCAGCTTAGCCCCCCACGCGGGTGGTGGTGATACGCAGTATTTT | CASSLAPHAGGGDTQYF
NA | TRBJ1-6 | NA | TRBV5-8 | TGTGCCAGCAGCTTGGGGTTTGCCTATAATTCACCCCTCCACTTT | CASSLGFAYNSPLHF
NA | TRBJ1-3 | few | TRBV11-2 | TGTGCCAGCAGCCCCTCTGGAAACACCATATATTTT | CASSPSGNTIYF
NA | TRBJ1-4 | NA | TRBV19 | TGTGCCAGCGGGACTTCCCAAAATGAAAAACTGTTTTTT | CASGTSQNEKLFF
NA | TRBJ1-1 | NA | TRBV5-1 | TGCGCCAGCAGCGGCACCGGGACCCATGAACGGGGGGCTTTCTTT | CASSGTGTHERGAFF
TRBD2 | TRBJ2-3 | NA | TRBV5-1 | TGCGCCAGCAGCTTGGAAGCGGGACTAGTTATAGATACGCAGTATTTT | CASSLEAGLVIDTQYF
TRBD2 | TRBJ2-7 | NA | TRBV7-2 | TGTGCCAGCAGCTTAGCGACTAGCGGGACTACCTACGAGCAGTACTTC | CASSLATSGTTYEQYF
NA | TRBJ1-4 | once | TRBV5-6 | TGTGCCCGCGGGTTGGGGGCAACTAATGAAAAACTGTTTTTT | CARGLGATNEKLFF